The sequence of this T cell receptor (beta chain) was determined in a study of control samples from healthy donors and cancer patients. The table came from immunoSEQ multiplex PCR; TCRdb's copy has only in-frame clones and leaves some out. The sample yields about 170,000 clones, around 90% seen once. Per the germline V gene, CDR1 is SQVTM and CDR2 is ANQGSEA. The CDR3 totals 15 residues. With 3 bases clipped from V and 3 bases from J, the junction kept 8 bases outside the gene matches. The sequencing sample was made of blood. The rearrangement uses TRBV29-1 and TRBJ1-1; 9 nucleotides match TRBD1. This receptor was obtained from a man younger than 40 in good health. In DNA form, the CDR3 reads TGCAGCGTTGAGGGACAGGGAGGAATGGACACTGAAGCTTTCTTT. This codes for CSVEGQGGMDTEAFF.